This entry lists 25 T cell receptor beta chains sequenced from one sample in a study of metastatic and nonmetastatic thyroid tumors. Every patient was untreated before thyroid surgery. Through MiXCR, TCRdb re-clonotyped the PCR reads. The sample has about 43,000 clones, more than 3% seen once. Sequencing used blood. The receptors here all came from a female donor with papillary thyroid cancer or a benign thyroid nodule (not recorded which). Some clones in this sample may be carry-over from other donors' samples.

This clone was observed a handful of times. The gene calls are TRBV6-2 or TRBV6-3 and TRBJ1-4; D uncertain. Germline-derived CDR1 and CDR2 are MNHEY and SVGEGT. The V gene lost 7 bases and the J gene lost 5 bases, with 14 bases spanning the gap. CDR3 length equals 14 residues. The CDR3 DNA sequence: TGTGCCAGCATCTTTAGCGGGAGAAATGAAAAACTGTTTTTT. Translation: CASIFSGRNEKLFF.

This clone was found many times. The V gene is TRBV20-1, the J gene TRBJ2-1; 11 bases are shared with TRBD2. In germline, CDR1 is DFQATT, CDR2 SNEGSKA (reference sequence). The CDR3 spans 14 residues. V was clipped by 5 bases and J by 8 bases; unmatched bases: 8. The CDR3 sequence: CSAPTSGRVYEQFF. The DNA for the CDR3 is TGCAGTGCTCCTACTAGCGGGAGAGTCTATGAGCAGTTCTTC.

This clone was observed many times. The V gene is TRBV5-8, the J gene TRBJ2-1, with D hard to call. The CDR3 runs 13 residues. Germline loops: CDR1 SGHTS, CDR2 YDEGEE. V was shortened by 0 bases and J by 5 bases, with 6 bases between the two germline ends. The CDR3 is CASSLEANNEQFF. The CDR3 coding sequence is TGTGCCAGCAGCTTGGAGGCGAACAATGAGCAGTTCTTC.

This clone has ten or more counts. The chain couples TRBV2 to TRBJ2-5; D gene uncertain. V lost 6 bases and J lost 1, with 6 bases in between. CDR1 SNHLY and CDR2 FYNNEI come from the germline V gene. The length of the CDR3 is 12 residues. CDR3 amino acids: CASRLGQETQYF. The CDR3 DNA reads TGTGCCAGCAGGCTGGGCCAAGAGACCCAGTACTTC.

This clone was detected ten times or more. The V and J genes are TRBV11-1 and TRBJ2-1, with D hard to call. This CDR3 region has 14 residues. With 6 bases removed from V and 0 bases from J, the gap between germline ends came to 9 bases. In germline, CDR1 is SGHAT, CDR2 FQDESV (reference sequence). Written as DNA, the CDR3 is TGTGCCAGCAGGCCAGCCACCTCCTACAATGAGCAGTTCTTC. Translated, it gives CASRPATSYNEQFF.

The V call is TRBV6-5, the J call TRBJ1-1, with 7 bases identical to TRBD1. The V gene end was trimmed by 2 bases and the J gene end by 2 bases; junction bases not matched to a gene: 2. Germline V gene sequence: CDR1 MNHEY, CDR2 SVGAGI. There are 14 residues in the CDR3. The CDR3 coding sequence is TGTGCCAGCAGTTACGTAGGGGGCAACACTGAAGCTTTCTTT. It specifies CASSYVGGNTEAFF.

In its sample, this clone was seen many times. The V gene is TRBV27, the J gene TRBJ1-2, with D perhaps TRBD1 (6 bases). Trimming stripped 5 bases from V and 0 bases from J, with 16 bases between. This CDR3 is 16 amino acids long. Germline CDR1 and CDR2: MNHEY and SMNVEV (reference sequence). The CDR3 loop reads CASSTSQGPTNYGYTF. CDR3 in DNA: TGTGCCAGCAGTACTTCACAGGGCCCTACTAACTATGGCTACACCTTC.

This clone was observed at least ten times. V is TRBV30 and J is TRBJ2-7; D may be TRBD1 (5 bases). From germline, CDR1 is GTSNPN and CDR2 SVGIG (reference sequence). The germline V and J ends were trimmed by 0 bases and 5 bases, with 11 bases remaining between them. This CDR3 contains 13 residues. The CDR3 sequence is CAWSVRQGHEQYF. The CDR3 bases are TGTGCCTGGAGTGTACGGCAGGGCCACGAGCAGTACTTC.

This clone appeared many times. Sequence at one end of the junction differs from germline and may be a read error. The rearrangement links TRBV5-6 to TRBJ2-1; tentatively, D is TRBD2 (7 bases). The germline CDR1 and CDR2 sequences are SGHDT and YYEEEE. The CDR3 consists of 14 residues. CDR3 sequence (DNA): TGTGCCGGCAGCGGGGCAGGGGCAGACAATGAGCAGTTCTTC. This encodes CAGSGAGADNEQFF.

This clone has ten or more counts. This chain connects TRBV6-1 to TRBJ1-5; D is possibly TRBD1 (6 bases). Germline V gene data show CDR1 as MNHNS and CDR2 as SASEGT. The CDR3 loop spans 14 amino acids. Deletions cut 7 bases from V and 3 bases from J, with 13 bases between. CDR3 sequence (DNA): TGTGCCAGCAATATCGGACAGTTCAATCAGCCCCAGCATTTT. It codes for CASNIGQFNQPQHF.

The V call is TRBV19, the J call TRBJ2-3, with D perhaps matching TRBD2 (6 bases). Germline V gene lookup returns CDR1 LNHDA and CDR2 SQIVND (reference sequence). Trimming took off 6 bases at V and 5 bases at J, with 15 bases between the two ends. CDR3 length: 14 amino acids. CDR3 sequence: CASSSLAQVDTQYF. The CDR3 DNA reads as TGTGCCAGTAGCTCACTAGCTCAGGTAGATACGCAGTATTTT.

The rearrangement links TRBV12-3 or TRBV12-4 to TRBJ2-2; no firm D call. The CDR3 runs 12 residues. The V and J ends lost 6 bases and 6 bases respectively, with 8 bases between them. The CDR3 coding sequence is TGTGCCAGCAGAACTATGGCCGGGGAGCTGTTTTTT. This codes for CASRTMAGELFF.

This clone was recorded many times. Compared with germline, one end of the junction differs, possibly owing to a read error. The chain recombines TRBV19 with TRBJ1-6, with TRBD1 matching over 7 bases. This CDR3 contains 18 residues. Germline assignment: CDR1 LNHDA and CDR2 SQIVND (reference sequence). The CDR3 loop reads CAGSIVASQGIGNSPLHF. DNA for the CDR3: TGTGCCGGTAGTATAGTCGCATCACAGGGGATTGGTAATTCACCCCTCCACTTT.

This clone has a count of ten or more. This rearrangement joins TRBV5-1 to TRBJ2-1, with 12 bases lining up with TRBD2. Trimming took 9 bases from V and 6 from J; bases not matched to a gene: 13. The CDR3 totals 16 residues. The germline gives CDR1 SGHRS, CDR2 YFSETQ. In DNA form, the CDR3 reads TGCGCCACCAAAACCAACGGACTAGCGGGAACCAATGAGCAGTTCTTC. Translated: CATKTNGLAGTNEQFF.

The chain combines TRBV6-2 or TRBV6-3 with TRBJ1-5; the match to TRBD1 covers 7 bases. The germline gives CDR1 MNHEY, CDR2 SVGEGT. The CDR3 sequence is 13 residues long. V shed 8 bases, J shed 7 bases, and the junction held 8 bases outside the gene matches. Written as DNA, the CDR3 is TGTGCCAGCGCAAAACAGGGGTGGCAGCCCCAGCATTTT. The encoded protein is CASAKQGWQPQHF.

This clone was observed many times. CDR3 DNA sequence: TGCAGTGCTAATGCCCTGGGGGATTTCGCAGATACGCAGTATTTT. This codes for CSANALGDFADTQYF. V gene TRBV20-1 combines with J gene TRBJ2-3; D possibly matches TRBD1 or TRBD2 (5 bases each). Trimming left V 4 bases short and J 4 bases short, with 18 bases between. CDR3 length: 15 amino acids. Germline loops: CDR1 DFQATT, CDR2 SNEGSKA (reference sequence).

This clone was detected ten times or more. This chain joins TRBV25-1 and TRBJ1-2; 12 positions match TRBD1. The CDR3 totals 16 residues. The germline V gene encodes CDR1 MGHDK and CDR2 SYGVNS. V trimming: 7 bases; J trimming: 6 bases; junction bases outside the gene matches: 12. CDR3 in amino acids: CASNAGTGGAGDGYTF. As DNA, the CDR3 is TGTGCCAGCAACGCCGGGACAGGGGGCGCCGGAGATGGCTACACCTTC.

This clone occurred a few times. The chain joins TRBV5-1 to TRBJ2-5; 10 nucleotides match TRBD1. This CDR3 is 15 amino acids long. CDR1 is SGHRS and CDR2 is YFSETQ in the germline V gene. J gave up 1 base and V 4 bases, and 4 bases lay outside the gene matches. CDR3 nucleotides: TGCGCCAGCAGCCTGGGACAGGGGTTCCAAGAGACCCAGTACTTC. Encoded protein: CASSLGQGFQETQYF.

This clone has ten or more counts. The DNA for the CDR3 is TGTGCCAGCAGGGATACTAGCGGGAATATTGATGAGCAGTTCTTC. Protein sequence: CASRDTSGNIDEQFF. The J gene is TRBJ2-1, the V gene TRBV28; 10 nucleotides match TRBD2. The germline V gene has CDR1 MDHEN and CDR2 SYDVKM. J lost 8 bases, V lost 6 bases, and 10 bases had no gene match. The CDR3 covers 15 residues. The complete variable domain, with remaining parts taken from reference TRBV28 and TRBJ2-1, reads DVKVTQSSRYLVKRTGEKVFLECVQDMDHENMFWYRQDPGLGLRLIYFSYDVKMKEKGDIPEGYSVSREKKERFSLILESASTNQTSMYLCASRDTSGNIDEQFFGPGTRLTVL.

This clone was counted many times. V usage is TRBV30 and J usage is TRBJ1-2; 8 nucleotides line up with TRBD1. The V gene's germline CDR1 is GTSNPN and CDR2 SVGIG (reference sequence). The CDR3 contains 17 residues. V was clipped by 1 base and J by 0 bases; unmatched bases: 10. CDR3 coding DNA: TGTGCCTGGAGTGCGTTGGGCAGGGGGCCAGCTAACTATGGCTACACCTTC. It yields the protein CAWSALGRGPANYGYTF.

This chain links TRBV6-2 or TRBV6-3 with TRBJ2-1, with 10 nucleotides matching TRBD1. This CDR3 has 15 amino acids. Germline trimming cut 6 bases from V and 4 bases from J; bases unmatched to any gene: 6. CDR1 is MNHEY and CDR2 is SVGEGT in the germline V gene. This chain's CDR3 is CASRGTGALYNEQFF. The CDR3 DNA reads as TGTGCCAGCAGAGGGACAGGGGCGCTGTACAATGAGCAGTTCTTC.

This clone was counted many times. This chain connects TRBV11-3 to TRBJ2-3; 8 nucleotides agree with TRBD2. Unmatched junction bases numbered 1, after V lost 0 bases and J lost 5 bases. The CDR3 runs to 14 residues. The germline V gene has CDR1 SGHNT and CDR2 YENEEA. The CDR3 protein is CASSLDLAGDTQYF. The CDR3 region has the DNA TGTGCCAGCAGCTTAGATCTAGCGGGAGATACGCAGTATTTT.

This clone has a count of ten or more. V usage is TRBV7-2 and J usage is TRBJ2-2; tentatively, D is TRBD2 (6 bases). Trimming cost V 5 bases and J 2 bases, with 12 bases left between them. This CDR3 spans 15 amino acids. Germline-derived CDR1 and CDR2 are SGHTA and FQGNSA. The CDR3 nucleotides are TGTGCCAGCAGCAACCCGGGACTTAACACCGGGGAGCTGTTTTTT. It yields the protein CASSNPGLNTGELFF.

The rearrangement uses TRBV28 and TRBJ2-3; a weak D match, TRBD1 (5 bases). Germline V gives CDR1 MDHEN, CDR2 SYDVKM. V was shortened by 5 bases and J by 0 bases, with 15 bases between the two germline ends. The CDR3 loop spans 16 amino acids. CDR3 loop: CASSPSQVSSTDTQYF. DNA for the CDR3: TGTGCCAGCAGTCCGTCACAGGTTTCTAGCACAGATACGCAGTATTTT.

The chain joins TRBV28 to TRBJ1-1; D ambiguous. Germline V gene sequence: CDR1 MDHEN, CDR2 SYDVKM. The CDR3 has 11 residues. Trimming cost V 6 bases and J 1 base, with 3 bases left between them. The CDR3 DNA reads as TGTGCCAGCAGGGGGAACACTGAAGCTTTCTTT. This translates into CASRGNTEAFF.